This entry lists 29 T cell receptor beta chains sequenced from one sample in a study of blood T cell repertoires in COVID-19. Repertoires were generated with immunoSEQ multiplex PCR, while TCRdb's copy carries only in-frame clones and drops some. The sample holds approximately 440,000 clones, approximately 88% seen once. Sequencing was performed on peripheral blood. These receptors were obtained from a woman aged 45-65 years with COVID-19, enrolled during active disease.

The chain combines TRBV9 with TRBJ2-1; TRBD2 is a possible D gene (6 bases). Germline CDR1 and CDR2: SGDLS and YYNGEE. Trimming stripped 7 bases from V and 4 bases from J, with 9 bases between. The CDR3 runs to 12 residues. For the CDR3, the DNA is TGTGCCAGCGGGGGGACGTACAATGAGCAGTTCTTC. This encodes CASGGTYNEQFF.

The DNA of the CDR3 is TGTGCCAGTAGTCCTACGGGGGTTCTCTATGGCTACACCTTC. Its protein is CASSPTGVLYGYTF. The V gene is TRBV19, the J gene TRBJ1-2, with TRBD1 as a possible D gene (5 bases). Trimming removed 5 bases at V and 4 bases at J, with 14 bases between. Germline values: CDR1 LNHDA, CDR2 SQIVND (reference sequence). The CDR3 contains 14 residues.

The chain employs TRBV18 and TRBJ1-2; possibly TRBD1 for D (6 bases). Trimming took 5 bases from V and 6 from J, leaving 25 bases between them. CDR3 size: 17 residues. The germline V gene encodes CDR1 KGHSH and CDR2 LQKENI. CDR3 protein: CASSSLVGHTRKNGYTF. CDR3 in DNA: TGTGCCAGCTCATCTTTAGTGGGACACACCAGAAAGAATGGCTACACCTTC.

CDR3 residues: CASSQPLGTLAGGHNEQFF. The CDR3 coding sequence is TGTGCCAGCAGCCAACCCCTGGGGACCCTAGCGGGGGGGCACAATGAGCAGTTCTTC. J is TRBJ2-1 and V is TRBV3-1 (or the pseudogene TRBV3-2); 12 bases align to TRBD2. Germline V gives CDR1 LGHDT, CDR2 YNNKEL (reference sequence). The CDR3 totals 19 residues. The trim removed 2 bases at V and 5 bases at J, leaving 13 bases unmatched.

The rearrangement joins TRBV7-6 to TRBJ2-7, with 13 bases fitting TRBD2. Germline CDR1 and CDR2: SGHVS and FNYEAQ. CDR3 length: 18 residues. V lost 0 bases and J lost 1; bases outside the gene matches: 6. The CDR3 reads CASSLAGTSGALSYEQYF. CDR3 DNA sequence: TGTGCCAGCAGCTTAGCCGGGACTAGCGGGGCCTTATCCTACGAGCAGTACTTC.

This chain joins TRBV9 and TRBJ2-1; TRBD2 matches at 8 bases. The CDR3 loop spans 16 amino acids. With V trimmed by 4 bases and J by 7 bases, 13 bases remained unmatched. From germline, CDR1 is SGDLS and CDR2 YYNGEE. CDR3 protein: CASSLPGAGVKNEQFF. The CDR3 DNA follows: TGTGCCAGCAGCCTCCCGGGAGCGGGGGTTAAAAATGAGCAGTTCTTC.

This clone came up once. The rearrangement joins TRBV28 to TRBJ2-1; 8 bases map to TRBD2. CDR3 length: 14 amino acids. V dropped 6 bases and J dropped 7; count of bases not matched to a gene: 8. Germline V gene sequence: CDR1 MDHEN, CDR2 SYDVKM. The CDR3 DNA reads as TGTGCCAGCAGAGGAGCGGGGGCCCGAAATGAGCAGTTCTTC. This sequence encodes CASRGAGARNEQFF.

The gene calls are TRBV5-5 and TRBJ2-1; 7 bases fit TRBD1. V lost 2 bases, J lost 7 bases, and 12 bases stayed unmatched. The CDR3 spans 16 residues. CDR1 SGHKS and CDR2 YYEKEE come from the germline V gene (reference sequence). The CDR3 sequence: CASSFTGALGWNEQFF. CDR3 nucleotide sequence: TGTGCCAGCAGCTTTACAGGGGCGCTCGGGTGGAATGAGCAGTTCTTC.

This sequence joins TRBV6-5 and TRBJ1-4; 7 nucleotides align to TRBD1. Trimming removed 8 bases from V and 2 bases from J; junction bases left unmatched: 8. The CDR3 length is 15 residues. CDR1 MNHEY and CDR2 SVGAGI come from the germline V gene. CDR3 amino acids: CASRTGIETNEKLFF. The DNA for the CDR3 is TGTGCCAGCCGGACAGGAATCGAGACTAATGAAAAACTGTTTTTT.

The V gene is TRBV5-4, the J gene TRBJ1-3; 7 bases line up with TRBD1. V was clipped by 4 bases and J by 0 bases; unmatched bases: 7. Germline V gives CDR1 SGHNT, CDR2 YYREEE (reference sequence). The CDR3 has 16 amino acids. The CDR3 region has the DNA TGTGCCAGCAGCCTCGGGACAGCATACTCTGGAAACACCATATATTTT. Translated: CASSLGTAYSGNTIYF.

The chain has TRBV30 and TRBJ1-1; 8 nucleotides agree with TRBD1. The CDR3 sequence is 15 residues long. From germline, CDR1 is GTSNPN and CDR2 SVGIG (reference sequence). The trim removed 4 bases at V and 5 bases at J, leaving 12 bases unmatched. The CDR3 DNA sequence: TGTGCCTGGATCACAAATCGACAGGGGAGAACTGAAGCTTTCTTT. Encoded protein: CAWITNRQGRTEAFF.

The chain carries TRBV3-1 (or the pseudogene TRBV3-2) and TRBJ2-7; 13 bases are a match to TRBD2. This CDR3 spans 15 amino acids. V was pared by 4 bases and J by 3 bases, with 3 bases of the junction left unmatched. Per the germline V gene, CDR1 is LGHDT and CDR2 is YNNKEL (reference sequence). In nucleotides, the CDR3 is TGTGCCAGCAGCCGCCGACTAGCGGGGGGCTACGAGCAGTACTTC. This gives the protein CASSRRLAGGYEQYF.

This clone was seen once. The genes are TRBV19 and TRBJ2-1, with D possibly matching TRBD2 (6 bases). V was cut by 6 bases and J by 6 bases, with 21 bases left in between. The CDR3 runs 16 residues. CDR1 is LNHDA and CDR2 is SQIVND in the germline V gene (reference sequence). The CDR3 DNA is TGTGCCAGTAGCTCGACCGGCGGGGTAAGGCTCAATGAGCAGTTCTTC. Its translation: CASSSTGGVRLNEQFF.

The chain couples TRBV2 to TRBJ1-5; D gene unclear. With 8 bases removed from V and 0 bases from J, the gap between germline ends came to 11 bases. CDR3 length: 14 amino acids. The germline CDR1 and CDR2 sequences are SNHLY and FYNNEI. CDR3: CASGISFSNQPQHF. The CDR3 DNA reads TGTGCCAGCGGCATCTCCTTTAGCAATCAGCCCCAGCATTTT.

This chain links TRBV5-4 with TRBJ1-1; a possible D gene is TRBD1 (6 bases). From germline, CDR1 is SGHNT and CDR2 YYREEE (reference sequence). This CDR3 is built from 15 residues. Trimming took off 1 base at V and 2 bases at J, with 12 bases between the two ends. CDR3 in DNA: TGTGCCAGCAGCTTGAAAATACAGGGAAACACTGAAGCTTTCTTT. This sequence encodes CASSLKIQGNTEAFF.

The count of this clone is one. The gene calls are TRBV12-3 or TRBV12-4 and TRBJ2-3, with TRBD1 matching over 9 bases. J was trimmed by 5 bases and V by 8 bases; bases with no gene match: 5. The CDR3 totals 13 residues. The CDR3 here is CASRQGVRDTQYF. The CDR3 coding sequence is TGTGCCAGCCGACAGGGGGTAAGAGATACGCAGTATTTT.

The genes are TRBV28 and TRBJ2-2; 8 nucleotides align to TRBD2. The CDR3 has 18 amino acids. The germline V gene has CDR1 MDHEN and CDR2 SYDVKM. V shed 5 bases and J 5 bases; nucleotides not matched to a gene: 16. CDR3 coding DNA: TGTGCCAGCAGTCCCCCCCTTGGGGAAGCGGGGGATACCGGGGAGCTGTTTTTT. This translates into CASSPPLGEAGDTGELFF.

The chain employs TRBV2 and TRBJ1-6, with 9 bases lining up with TRBD1. V lost 5 bases, J lost 7 bases, and 6 bases stayed unmatched. Looked up from germline, CDR1 is SNHLY and CDR2 is FYNNEI. The CDR3 is 15 amino acids. CDR3 in amino acids: CASSQTGTGNSPLHF. The DNA for the CDR3 is TGTGCCAGCAGTCAAACCGGGACAGGGAATTCACCCCTCCACTTT.

V and J are TRBV30 and TRBJ1-1; D may be TRBD1 (6 bases). Trimming took 3 bases from V and 5 from J, leaving 19 bases between them. Germline V gene lookup returns CDR1 GTSNPN and CDR2 SVGIG (reference sequence). This CDR3 contains 15 residues. CDR3 sequence reads: CAWSQGRGGGTEAFF. The CDR3 DNA sequence: TGTGCCTGGAGCCAAGGGAGAGGGGGGGGAACTGAAGCTTTCTTT. Using reference TRBV30 and TRBJ1-1 for the parts outside the CDR3, the full variable domain is SQTIHQWPATLVQPVGSPLSLECTVEGTSNPNLYWYRQAAGRGLQLLFYSVGIGQISSEVPQNLSASRPQDRQFILSSKKLLLSDSGFYLCAWSQGRGGGTEAFFGQGTRLTVV.

A few counts support this clone. This chain uses TRBV28 with TRBJ1-6; D is unclear. Germline V gives CDR1 MDHEN, CDR2 SYDVKM. The V end lost 8 bases, the J end lost 0 bases, and 5 bases lay between the germline ends. This CDR3 is 13 amino acids long. The CDR3 region is CASLGSYNSPLHF. The CDR3, as DNA: TGTGCCAGCCTCGGCTCCTATAATTCACCCCTCCACTTT.

The rearrangement links TRBV24-1 to TRBJ2-1; 14 bases match TRBD2. The CDR3 runs 16 residues. The germline gives CDR1 KGHDR, CDR2 SFDVKD. V trimming: 6 bases; J trimming: 9 bases; junction bases outside the gene matches: 9. The chain's CDR3 is CATSPGLAGGWGEQFF. The CDR3 bases are TGTGCCACCAGTCCAGGACTAGCGGGGGGCTGGGGTGAGCAGTTCTTC.

V and J are TRBV6-8 and TRBJ1-1; D is ambiguous. The CDR3 runs to 13 residues. The germline CDR1 and CDR2 sequences are MNHGY and SAAAGT. The germline V and J ends were trimmed by 2 bases and 11 bases, with 15 bases remaining between them. This CDR3 reads CASSYPGLHGAFF. The CDR3, as DNA: TGTGCCAGCAGTTACCCCGGACTGCATGGGGCTTTCTTT.

The rearrangement uses TRBV20-1 and TRBJ2-2; perhaps TRBD2 as D (5 bases). Trimming removed 3 bases from V and 2 bases from J, with 16 bases in between. The CDR3 extends over 16 amino acids. CDR1 is DFQATT and CDR2 is SNEGSKA in the germline V gene (reference sequence). This CDR3 is CSASGKPRGNTGELFF. CDR3 nucleotides: TGCAGTGCTAGTGGGAAACCTCGGGGAAACACCGGGGAGCTGTTTTTT.

This clone was seen only once. The chain carries TRBV5-1 and TRBJ2-1; 7 bases align to TRBD1. Germline V gene sequence: CDR1 SGHRS, CDR2 YFSETQ. The J segment lost 7 bases and the V segment lost 2 bases, leaving 18 bases of the junction unmatched. The CDR3 spans 18 residues. CDR3 bases: TGCGCCAGCAGCTTCCTAACCCCCGGGACAGCGCCGGGGAATGAGCAGTTCTTC. It is translated as CASSFLTPGTAPGNEQFF.

V is TRBV9 and J is TRBJ2-7; D is perhaps TRBD2 (6 bases). The CDR3 sequence is 16 residues long. Trimming took 3 bases from V and 4 from J, leaving 20 bases between them. The germline CDR1 and CDR2 sequences are SGDLS and YYNGEE. The CDR3 region is CASSAYRLVPSYEQYF. The CDR3 DNA reads as TGTGCCAGCAGCGCTTATAGACTAGTGCCTTCGTACGAGCAGTACTTC.

The chain links TRBV2 to TRBJ1-1; no firm D call. The germline gives CDR1 SNHLY, CDR2 FYNNEI. The CDR3 extends over 13 amino acids. With 2 bases removed from V and 2 bases from J, the gap between germline ends came to 6 bases. The CDR3 is CASSEYSNTEAFF. For the CDR3, the DNA is TGTGCCAGCAGTGAATACAGCAACACTGAAGCTTTCTTT.

This sequence joins TRBV4-1 and TRBJ2-1; possible D gene TRBD2, 5 bases. Germline assignment: CDR1 MGHRA and CDR2 YSYEKL. The ends were cut back, 4 bases at V and 2 bases at J, with 18 bases in the middle. The CDR3 has 17 amino acids. The CDR3 DNA reads TGCGCCAGCAGCCCTAAGGGCCGGACTGTTACCTACAATGAGCAGTTCTTC. Translation gives CASSPKGRTVTYNEQFF.

This clone was seen more than once but under ten times. V and J are TRBV4-1 and TRBJ1-1, with 7 bases identical to TRBD1. The CDR3 runs to 17 residues. The V gene end was trimmed by 4 bases and the J gene end by 1 base; junction bases not matched to a gene: 12. In germline, CDR1 is MGHRA, CDR2 YSYEKL. CDR3 loop: CASSRYSTGQSNTEAFF. CDR3 DNA: TGCGCCAGCAGCCGGTATTCCACGGGACAGTCGAACACTGAAGCTTTCTTT.

This sequence joins TRBV5-1 and TRBJ2-1; TRBD2 matches at 7 bases. CDR3 length equals 14 residues. The junction had 8 bases not matched to a gene; V was cut back by 5 bases and J by 6 bases. Germline V gives CDR1 SGHRS, CDR2 YFSETQ. In DNA form, the CDR3 reads TGCGCCAGCAGTTCGGCGGGGGATACCAATGAGCAGTTCTTC. Amino acids: CASSSAGDTNEQFF.